These 9 T cell receptor beta chains came from one sample sequenced in a study of blood T cell repertoires in COVID-19. Profiled with immunoSEQ multiplex PCR; TCRdb holds only in-frame clones, not every one. This table has 170,000 or so clones, approximately 87% appearing once. Sequences were obtained from peripheral blood. These receptors were collected from a woman under 30 who had recovered from COVID-19.

V usage is TRBV5-1 and J usage is TRBJ2-5, with 9 positions matching TRBD1. This CDR3 comprises 20 residues. Germline V gene data show CDR1 as SGHRS and CDR2 as YFSETQ. Trimming cost V 1 base and J 5 bases; bases outside gene matches: 21. CDR3 sequence: CASSLLRAETGTGKTETQYF. The CDR3 nucleotides are TGCGCCAGCAGCTTGCTCAGGGCCGAAACCGGGACAGGGAAAACGGAGACCCAGTACTTC.

The gene calls are TRBV7-6 and TRBJ2-7; maybe TRBD2 (6 bases). The CDR3 loop spans 13 amino acids. Germline lookup yields CDR1 SGHVS and CDR2 FNYEAQ. V gave up 2 bases and J gave up 6 bases, with 11 bases separating them. The CDR3 sequence: CASSLLVGGEQYV. The CDR3 coding sequence is TGTGCCAGCAGCTTACTCGTGGGAGGCGAGCAGTACGTC.

The gene calls are TRBV4-1 and TRBJ1-2; the D gene is possibly TRBD1 (6 bases). Trimming left V 0 bases short and J 7 bases short, with 18 bases between. The germline V gene has CDR1 MGHRA and CDR2 YSYEKL. This CDR3 region has 16 residues. DNA for the CDR3: TGCGCCAGCAGCCAAGATGAAACAGGGTGGGTTTTTGGCTACACCTTC. Translating it yields CASSQDETGWVFGYTF.

The chain is built from TRBV19 and TRBJ2-2, with 8 bases identical to TRBD2. This CDR3 spans 15 amino acids. Germline CDR1 LNHDA, CDR2 SQIVND (reference sequence). The junction had 8 bases not matched to a gene; V was cut back by 6 bases and J by 5 bases. The DNA for the CDR3 is TGTGCCAGTAGCTCCGGGAGGGGAGGAACCGGGGAGCTGTTTTTT. Translating it yields CASSSGRGGTGELFF.

The rearrangement uses TRBV19 and TRBJ1-6, with D possibly being TRBD1 (5 bases). Trimming took off 3 bases at V and 8 bases at J, with 14 bases between the two ends. There are 15 residues in the CDR3. Germline V gene data show CDR1 as LNHDA and CDR2 as SQIVND (reference sequence). The CDR3 loop reads CASSILGGADSPLHF. For the CDR3, the DNA is TGTGCCAGTAGTATTCTGGGGGGAGCGGATTCACCCCTCCACTTT.

This chain connects TRBV7-9 to TRBJ2-1, with 8 bases matching TRBD2. The ends lost 11 bases at V and 2 bases at J; junction bases unmatched: 8. Germline CDR1 SEHNR, CDR2 FQNEAQ (reference sequence). This CDR3 spans 14 amino acids. The CDR3: CAGSKAGAYNEQFF. Written as DNA, the CDR3 is TGTGCCGGGTCTAAAGCGGGGGCCTACAATGAGCAGTTCTTC.

The V and J genes are TRBV24-1 and TRBJ2-2; 8 bases fit TRBD2. The germline CDR1 and CDR2 sequences are KGHDR and SFDVKD. The CDR3 has 16 amino acids. V lost 6 bases, J lost 4 bases, and 9 bases stayed unmatched. The DNA for the CDR3 is TGTGCCACCAGTAACGGGGGGGCGCGGATCACCGGGGAGCTGTTTTTT. This sequence encodes CATSNGGARITGELFF.

The V gene is TRBV9, the J gene TRBJ2-3; 13 nucleotides agree with TRBD2. CDR1 is SGDLS and CDR2 is YYNGEE in the germline V gene. J was trimmed by 2 bases and V by 4 bases; bases with no gene match: 7. The CDR3 is 17 residues long. CDR3 sequence (DNA): TGTGCCAGCAGCTCACAGACTAGCGGGAGGCTCACAGATACGCAGTATTTT. Residues: CASSSQTSGRLTDTQYF.

The chain is built from TRBV6-2 or TRBV6-3 and TRBJ1-2; D perhaps matches TRBD1 (6 bases). The CDR3 is 15 amino acids. V was clipped by 2 bases and J by 1 base, with 11 bases between them. Germline CDR1 MNHEY, CDR2 SVGEGT. The CDR3 here is CASSYRGTHNYGYTF. CDR3 in DNA: TGTGCCAGCAGTTACAGGGGGACCCATAACTATGGCTACACCTTC.